One sample yielded the 30 T cell receptor beta chains listed below, sequenced in a study of blood T cell repertoires in COVID-19. Measured with immunoSEQ multiplex PCR; TCRdb has only the in-frame clones, and not every one. Of 250,000 or so clones in the sample, 65% to 85% are singletons; the top ten hold roughly 3.1%. The sequencing input was PBMCs or T cells enriched from blood (not recorded which). These receptors all come from a man aged 45 to 65 who had recovered from COVID-19.

The chain carries TRBV12-3 or TRBV12-4 and TRBJ1-1; D is unclear. This CDR3 is 13 amino acids long. Trimming left V 2 bases short and J 2 bases short, with 6 bases between. CDR3 nucleotide sequence: TGTGCCAGCAGTTTAACAAGTAACACTGAAGCTTTCTTT. The encoded protein is CASSLTSNTEAFF.

J is TRBJ2-1 and V is TRBV18; D is ambiguous. Per germline, CDR1 KGHSH and CDR2 LQKENI. Trimming stripped 3 bases from V and 2 bases from J, with 11 bases between. The length of the CDR3 is 15 residues. Here the CDR3 DNA reads TGTGCCAGCTCACCCGCAGGATCACCCTACAATGAGCAGTTCTTC. Translating gives CASSPAGSPYNEQFF.

The chain has TRBV15 and TRBJ1-5; 8 positions match TRBD1. This CDR3 has 14 residues. With V trimmed by 8 bases and J by 4 bases, 7 bases remained unmatched. Germline V gene data show CDR1 as LNHNV and CDR2 as YYDKDF (reference sequence). CDR3 region: CATALDRANQPQHF. The CDR3 DNA is TGTGCCACCGCTTTGGACAGGGCTAATCAGCCCCAGCATTTT.

The rearrangement uses TRBV20-1 and TRBJ2-1; D uncertain. The CDR3 loop spans 14 amino acids. Looked up from germline, CDR1 is DFQATT and CDR2 is SNEGSKA (reference sequence). V was pared by 3 bases and J by 1 base, with 10 bases between. The CDR3 loop reads CSASDRSSYNEQFF. The CDR3 DNA reads TGCAGTGCTAGTGACCGGTCTTCCTACAATGAGCAGTTCTTC.

V usage is TRBV11-3 and J usage is TRBJ2-7; TRBD1 matches 7 bases. Germline V gene sequence: CDR1 SGHNT, CDR2 YENEEA. With V trimmed by 8 bases and J by 0 bases, 1 base remained unmatched. This CDR3 contains 12 residues. This CDR3 reads CASGTASYEQYF. Here the CDR3 DNA reads TGTGCCAGCGGGACAGCCTCCTACGAGCAGTACTTC.

This sequence joins TRBV5-8 and TRBJ2-7; TRBD1 might be the D (6 bases). The CDR3 consists of 16 residues. V lost 0 bases and J 8 bases, leaving 21 bases between the germline ends. CDR1 is SGHTS and CDR2 is YDEGEE in the germline V gene. The CDR3 bases are TGTGCCAGCAGCTTGGGACGTCAGGGGATTTCCCCCCAGCAGTACTTC. As protein: CASSLGRQGISPQQYF.

CDR3 nucleotide sequence: TGCAGTGCTGACGGGGCAGATACGCAGTATTTT. Translation: CSADGADTQYF. This sequence joins TRBV20-1 and TRBJ2-3, with a possible D match to TRBD2 (5 bases). V lost 5 bases and J lost 4, with 7 bases in between. The CDR3 has 11 amino acids. Germline CDR1 reads DFQATT; CDR2 reads SNEGSKA (reference sequence).

The chain is built from TRBV11-1 and TRBJ2-7, with 7 positions matching TRBD1. V lost 5 bases and J lost 0; bases outside the gene matches: 7. Germline V lookup: CDR1 SGHAT, CDR2 FQDESV (reference sequence). CDR3 length: 15 residues. This CDR3 is CASSAPRQGSYEQYF. The CDR3 nucleotides read TGTGCCAGCAGCGCCCCTCGACAGGGCTCCTACGAGCAGTACTTC.

This clone was detected only once. V is TRBV6-2 or TRBV6-3 and J is TRBJ1-4; TRBD1 matches 8 bases. This CDR3 has 15 residues. Trimming removed 5 bases from V and 3 bases from J; junction bases left unmatched: 5. Germline loops: CDR1 MNHEY, CDR2 SVGEGT. The CDR3 loop is CASSVQGASNEKLFF. The CDR3 bases are TGTGCCAGCAGTGTCCAGGGGGCGTCTAATGAAAAACTGTTTTTT.

This rearrangement joins TRBV18 to TRBJ2-1; the match to TRBD1 covers 8 bases. This CDR3 has 15 residues. The germline V gene has CDR1 KGHSH and CDR2 LQKENI. J gave up 3 bases and V 5 bases, and 6 bases lay outside the gene matches. This CDR3 is CASSALGQGYNEQFF. In DNA form, the CDR3 reads TGTGCCAGCTCAGCTCTAGGACAGGGCTACAATGAGCAGTTCTTC.

The chain uses TRBV7-3 and TRBJ1-2; perhaps TRBD1 as D (6 bases). Germline lookup yields CDR1 SGHTA and CDR2 FQGTGA. Trimming took 0 bases from V and 7 from J, leaving 9 bases between them. The CDR3 is made up of 13 amino acids. The CDR3 loop is CASSLTGGLGYTF. CDR3 bases: TGTGCCAGCAGCTTAACGGGGGGGCTTGGCTACACCTTC.

The rearrangement links TRBV14 to TRBJ1-2; D gene ambiguous. This CDR3 comprises 13 residues. Germline V lookup: CDR1 SGHDN, CDR2 FVKESK. Deletions cut 0 bases from V and 3 bases from J, with 5 bases between. This CDR3 reads CASSQDLDYGYTF. CDR3 DNA sequence: TGTGCCAGCAGCCAAGATCTAGACTATGGCTACACCTTC.

This chain links TRBV21-1 with TRBJ2-7; the table names TRBD1, a call not compared with the DNA. TRBV21-1 counts as a pseudogene. There are 11 residues in the CDR3. This CDR3 is CASSGPYEQYF. For the CDR3, the DNA is TGTGCCAGCAGCGGCCCCTACGAGCAGTACTTC.

The gene calls are TRBV5-4 and TRBJ1-4, with a tentative D call TRBD1 (5 bases). V gave up 1 base and J gave up 4 bases, with 14 bases separating them. CDR1 and CDR2 from the germline V gene are SGHNT and YYREEE (reference sequence). The CDR3 has 16 amino acids. The CDR3 DNA reads as TGTGCCAGCAGCTTGCTGGCGCGGGGGGGTAATGAAAAACTGTTTTTT. Protein sequence: CASSLLARGGNEKLFF.

The chain recombines TRBV6-5 with TRBJ2-7, with 7 bases lining up with TRBD1. The CDR3 loop spans 16 amino acids. Trimming took 2 bases from V and 3 from J; bases not matched to a gene: 10. Germline values: CDR1 MNHEY, CDR2 SVGAGI. The CDR3 DNA reads TGTGCCAGCAGTTACCGTACGACAGGGAGTAGCTACGAGCAGTACTTC. Protein: CASSYRTTGSSYEQYF.

V is TRBV4-2 and J is TRBJ2-1, with D unresolved. Germline values: CDR1 LGHNA, CDR2 YNFKEQ. V lost 1 base, J lost 0 bases, and 7 bases lay in between. The CDR3 has 15 residues. The CDR3 DNA follows: TGTGCCAGCAGCCAAGCGGTAAGCTCCTACAATGAGCAGTTCTTC. Translated: CASSQAVSSYNEQFF.

This clone appeared a single time. This sequence joins TRBV2 and TRBJ1-3, with D perhaps matching TRBD1 (5 bases). Germline V CDR1 and CDR2: SNHLY, FYNNEI. Trimming took off 4 bases at V and 0 bases at J, with 10 bases between the two ends. This CDR3 has 15 amino acids. The CDR3 coding sequence is TGTGCCAGCAGTGTCAACAGGCTCTCTGGAAACACCATATATTTT. Its translation is CASSVNRLSGNTIYF.

Written as DNA, the CDR3 is TGTGCCAGCAGCTTAGGAGCAAACCAGTTCTTC. Amino acid sequence: CASSLGANQFF. This rearrangement joins TRBV11-3 to TRBJ2-1; D remains unclear. Trimming removed 1 base from V and 13 bases from J, with 8 bases in between. Per the germline V gene, CDR1 is SGHNT and CDR2 is YENEEA. CDR3 length: 11 residues.

This clone was seen a single time. This chain links TRBV7-9 with TRBJ1-4; a possible D gene is TRBD1 (6 bases). The germline V gene encodes CDR1 SEHNR and CDR2 FQNEAQ (reference sequence). The CDR3 contains 13 residues. DNA for the CDR3: TGTGCGCAAGGGGGTGCAACTAATGAAAAACTGTTTTTT. The encoded protein is CAQGGATNEKLFF. The variable domain in full, with the rest retrieved from reference TRBV7-9 and TRBJ1-4, is DTGVSQNPRHKITKRGQNVTFRCDPISEHNRLYWYRQTLGQGPEFLTYFQNEAQLEKSRLLSDRFSAERPKGSFSTLEIQRTEQGDSAMYLCAQGGATNEKLFFGSGTQLSVL.

This chain joins TRBV28 and TRBJ2-7, with 9 bases identical to TRBD1. This CDR3 spans 17 amino acids. Trimming removed 4 bases from V and 3 bases from J; junction bases left unmatched: 13. Per the germline V gene, CDR1 is MDHEN and CDR2 is SYDVKM. This CDR3 reads CASSSSPGQGRGYEQYF. The CDR3 DNA sequence: TGTGCCAGCAGTTCCTCGCCGGGACAGGGACGGGGCTACGAGCAGTACTTC. Combining the CDR3 with reference TRBV28 and TRBJ2-7 gives the whole variable domain DVKVTQSSRYLVKRTGEKVFLECVQDMDHENMFWYRQDPGLGLRLIYFSYDVKMKEKGDIPEGYSVSREKKERFSLILESASTNQTSMYLCASSSSPGQGRGYEQYFGPGTRLTVT.

The chain combines TRBV12-5 with TRBJ1-1; D is undetermined. This CDR3 region has 14 residues. The germline gives CDR1 LGHNT, CDR2 FRNRAP. V lost 1 base to trimming and J lost 2 bases, with 8 bases between them. The CDR3 region has the DNA TGTGCTAGTGGTTTGGACTCGTTTAACACTGAAGCTTTCTTT. The encoded protein is CASGLDSFNTEAFF. The variable domain in full, completed from reference TRBV12-5 and TRBJ1-1, reads DARVTQTPRHKVTEMGQEVTMRCQPILGHNTVFWYRQTMMQGLELLAYFRNRAPLDDSGMPKDRFSAEMPDATLATLKIQPSEPRDSAVYFCASGLDSFNTEAFFGQGTRLTVV.

The chain is built from TRBV11-3 and TRBJ1-4; 9 bases are a match to TRBD1. V lost 5 bases, J lost 8 bases, and 9 bases stayed unmatched. In germline, CDR1 is SGHNT, CDR2 YENEEA. This CDR3 is built from 15 residues. CDR3 region: CASSRRTGAREKLFF. The CDR3 nucleotides are TGTGCCAGCAGCCGTCGGACAGGGGCCCGAGAAAAACTGTTTTTT.

This clone was seen a handful of times. This chain joins TRBV10-1 and TRBJ2-1; 8 nucleotides align to TRBD2. The CDR3 is made up of 14 amino acids. The J segment lost 8 bases and the V segment lost 3 bases, leaving 6 bases of the junction unmatched. CDR1 WNHNN and CDR2 SYGVQD come from the germline V gene (reference sequence). This CDR3 is CASSDQTSGDEQFF. CDR3 coding DNA: TGCGCCAGCAGTGACCAAACTAGCGGCGATGAGCAGTTCTTC.

V gene TRBV7-3 combines with J gene TRBJ1-1; D is possibly TRBD1 (6 bases). In germline, CDR1 is SGHTA, CDR2 FQGTGA. Trimming took off 5 bases at V and 6 bases at J, with 13 bases between the two ends. The CDR3 runs to 13 residues. CDR3 sequence reads: CASSPGQSSEAFF. CDR3 nucleotide sequence: TGTGCCAGCAGCCCTGGACAGTCCTCTGAAGCTTTCTTT.

The CDR3 is CATSRGTGDASPLHF. CDR3 nucleotide sequence: TGTGCCACCAGCAGAGGGACCGGGGATGCTTCACCCCTCCACTTT. The V call is TRBV15, the J call TRBJ1-6; the D is unclear. Trimming stripped 1 base from V and 9 bases from J, with 13 bases between. This CDR3 region has 15 residues. Germline V gene sequence: CDR1 LNHNV, CDR2 YYDKDF (reference sequence).

This clone was observed a handful of times. This rearrangement joins TRBV2 to TRBJ1-1; TRBD1 aligns across 8 bases. The V segment lost 1 base and the J segment 4 bases; nucleotides outside the gene matches: 5. This CDR3 spans 15 amino acids. Germline CDR1 and CDR2: SNHLY and FYNNEI. CDR3 sequence reads: CASSEDRGRGTEAFF. CDR3 bases: TGTGCCAGCAGTGAAGACAGGGGGAGGGGCACTGAAGCTTTCTTT.

This clone occurred once. This chain joins TRBV14 and TRBJ2-1, with 10 bases fitting TRBD1. The CDR3 loop spans 15 amino acids. Trimming cost V 3 bases and J 3 bases; bases outside gene matches: 2. CDR1 and CDR2 (germline): SGHDN, FVKESK. The CDR3 coding sequence is TGTGCCAGCAGCCACCGGGACAGGGGCTACAATGAGCAGTTCTTC. Its translation: CASSHRDRGYNEQFF.

The chain has TRBV19 and TRBJ1-5; D might be TRBD1 (6 bases). Trimming shortened V by 5 bases and J by 5 bases, and 16 bases separated the two germline ends. This CDR3 has 15 amino acids. The germline CDR1 and CDR2 sequences are LNHDA and SQIVND (reference sequence). The CDR3: CASSVPGGRHQPQHF. The CDR3 nucleotides are TGTGCCAGTAGTGTCCCGGGGGGGCGGCATCAGCCCCAGCATTTT.

Notes on this clone: Other DNA sequences in this sample translate to the same CDR3. This rearrangement joins TRBV19 to TRBJ2-6; perhaps TRBD1 as D (5 bases). Trimming took 7 bases from V and 4 from J, leaving 11 bases between them. Germline CDR1 LNHDA, CDR2 SQIVND (reference sequence). The CDR3 is 14 residues long. DNA of the CDR3: TGTGCCAGTACGCGGTCAGGGGGGGCCAACGTCCTGACTTTC. Its translation is CASTRSGGANVLTF.

The chain is built from TRBV7-2 and TRBJ2-3, with D maybe TRBD2 (5 bases). There are 14 residues in the CDR3. V shed 5 bases and J shed 5 bases, with 14 bases lying between them. Germline V gives CDR1 SGHTA, CDR2 FQGNSA. CDR3 nucleotide sequence: TGTGCCAGCAGCCCCTCGGGCGCGGGAGATACGCAGTATTTT. Translating it yields CASSPSGAGDTQYF.